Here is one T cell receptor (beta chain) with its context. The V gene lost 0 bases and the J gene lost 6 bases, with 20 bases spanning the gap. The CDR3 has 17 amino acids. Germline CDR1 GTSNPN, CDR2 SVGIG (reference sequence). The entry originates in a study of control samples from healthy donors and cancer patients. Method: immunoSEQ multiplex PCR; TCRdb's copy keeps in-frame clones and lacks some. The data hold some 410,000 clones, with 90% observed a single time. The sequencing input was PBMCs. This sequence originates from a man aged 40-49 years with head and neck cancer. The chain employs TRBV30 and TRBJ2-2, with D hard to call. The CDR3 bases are TGTGCCTGGAGTGTACGGTTGGGTGGGTTAAGGGCCGGGGAGCTGTTTTTT. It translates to CAWSVRLGGLRAGELFF.